Each of the 8 T cell receptor beta chains below was sequenced from the same sample in a study of blood T cell repertoires in COVID-19. The data were produced by immunoSEQ multiplex PCR, yet TCRdb's version contains in-frame clones alone and is incomplete. The sample lists under 200,000 clones, roughly 85% occurring once. The specimen was peripheral blood. These TCRs come from a woman in her forties or fifties with COVID-19, enrolled during active disease.

This rearrangement joins TRBV20-1 to TRBJ2-5; D remains ambiguous. Per germline, CDR1 DFQATT and CDR2 SNEGSKA (reference sequence). The ends were cut back, 1 base at V and 5 bases at J, with 5 bases in the middle. The CDR3 is 11 amino acids. CDR3 nucleotide sequence: TGCAGTGCTAGAGTCGGTGAGACCCAGTACTTC. It yields the protein CSARVGETQYF.

The chain couples TRBV6-5 to TRBJ1-2; TRBD1 matches at 7 bases. V shed 10 bases, J shed 4 bases, and the junction held 9 bases outside the gene matches. Germline assignment: CDR1 MNHEY and CDR2 SVGAGI. This CDR3 region has 13 residues. This CDR3 is CATREGGSYGYTF. DNA for the CDR3: TGTGCCACCCGGGAAGGGGGCAGCTATGGCTACACCTTC.

The chain is built from TRBV2 and TRBJ2-7; a possible D gene is TRBD2 (6 bases). The CDR3 has 15 residues. Trimming stripped 8 bases from V and 3 bases from J, with 20 bases between. CDR1 and CDR2 from the germline V gene are SNHLY and FYNNEI. The CDR3 DNA follows: TGTGCCAGCTTTTCTCCAGTCGACGGGGGCTACGAGCAGTACTTC. It specifies CASFSPVDGGYEQYF.

This clone has just a few counts. The chain employs TRBV3-1 (or the pseudogene TRBV3-2) and TRBJ1-3; D not resolved. Trimming took off 1 base at V and 1 base at J, with 17 bases between the two ends. The CDR3 is made up of 18 amino acids. Germline V gene lookup returns CDR1 LGHDT and CDR2 YNNKEL (reference sequence). The CDR3 reads CASSQAPWAGSSGNTIYF. CDR3 coding DNA: TGTGCCAGCAGCCAAGCCCCCTGGGCAGGTAGTTCTGGAAACACCATATATTTT.

The chain links TRBV5-1 to TRBJ2-5; D might be TRBD2 (7 bases). Trimming took 4 bases from V and 5 from J, leaving 18 bases between them. CDR3 length: 15 amino acids. The germline V gene encodes CDR1 SGHRS and CDR2 YFSETQ. The chain's CDR3 is CASSPGGGGRETQYF. The CDR3 nucleotides are TGCGCCAGCAGCCCCGGAGGGGGGGGCCGTGAGACCCAGTACTTC.

J is TRBJ2-7 and V is TRBV10-3; possible D gene TRBD2, 7 bases. CDR1 and CDR2 (germline): ENHRY, SYGVKD. CDR3 length equals 12 residues. V was pared by 8 bases and J by 5 bases, with 13 bases between. For the CDR3, the DNA is TGTGCCATCGGGGGGGGGCTAGACGAGCAGTACTTC. Residues: CAIGGGLDEQYF.

V and J are TRBV27 and TRBJ2-7; D gene ambiguous. V dropped 2 bases and J dropped 0 bases, with 11 bases sitting between them. Germline V gives CDR1 MNHEY, CDR2 SMNVEV (reference sequence). This CDR3 has 15 amino acids. This CDR3 reads CASSLVGASSYEQYF. DNA for the CDR3: TGTGCCAGCAGTTTAGTGGGCGCCAGCTCCTACGAGCAGTACTTC.

This clone showed up just once. The genes are TRBV19 and TRBJ2-2; 9 nucleotides agree with TRBD1. The CDR3 covers 17 residues. The V gene end was trimmed by 4 bases and the J gene end by 7 bases; junction bases not matched to a gene: 13. CDR1 and CDR2 from the germline V gene are LNHDA and SQIVND (reference sequence). Here the CDR3 reads CASSTETDRGWGGELFF. For the CDR3, the DNA is TGTGCCAGTAGTACCGAAACGGACAGGGGCTGGGGCGGGGAGCTGTTTTTT.